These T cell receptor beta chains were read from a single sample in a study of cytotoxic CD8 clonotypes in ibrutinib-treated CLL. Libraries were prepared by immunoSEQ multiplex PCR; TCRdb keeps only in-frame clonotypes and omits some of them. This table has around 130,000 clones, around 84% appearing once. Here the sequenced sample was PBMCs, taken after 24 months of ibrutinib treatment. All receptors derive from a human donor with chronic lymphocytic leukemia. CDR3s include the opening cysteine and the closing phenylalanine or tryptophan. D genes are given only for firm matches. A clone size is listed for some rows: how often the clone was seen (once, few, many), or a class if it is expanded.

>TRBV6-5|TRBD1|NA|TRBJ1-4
CASSRGQREKLFF
TGTGCCAGCAGTAGGGGGCAAAGGGAAAAACTGTTTTTT
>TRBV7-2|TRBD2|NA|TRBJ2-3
CASSRLAGEVTDTQYF
TGTGCCAGCAGCCGACTAGCGGGGGAGGTCACAGATACGCAGTATTTT
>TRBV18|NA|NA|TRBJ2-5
CASSTQGQYTQETQYF
TGTGCCAGCTCAACCCAGGGGCAGTACACCCAAGAGACCCAGTACTTC
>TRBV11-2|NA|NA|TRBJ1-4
CASSLTRAPSGKLFF
TGTGCCAGCAGCTTAACCAGGGCCCCATCGGGAAAACTGTTTTTT
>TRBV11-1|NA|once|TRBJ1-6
CASSSNDSRRFNSPLHF
TGTGCCAGCAGCTCGAATGACAGTCGACGATTTAATTCACCCCTCCACTTT
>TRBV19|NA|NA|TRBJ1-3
CASSTRQVRNGNTIYF
TGTGCCAGTAGTACCAGACAGGTTCGGAATGGAAACACCATATATTTT
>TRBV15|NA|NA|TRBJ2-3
CATSRDLTSPDTQYF
TGTGCCACCAGCAGAGATCTGACCTCTCCAGATACGCAGTATTTT
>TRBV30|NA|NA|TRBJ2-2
CAWSVGRRGELFF
TGTGCCTGGAGTGTAGGAAGAAGAGGGGAGCTGTTTTTT
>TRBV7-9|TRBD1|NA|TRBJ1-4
CASSSPGQGYGKLFF
TGTGCCAGCAGCTCACCGGGACAGGGCTATGGAAAACTGTTTTTT
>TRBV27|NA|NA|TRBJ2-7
CASSFRGSEQYF
TGTGCCAGCAGTTTCAGGGGCTCCGAGCAGTACTTC
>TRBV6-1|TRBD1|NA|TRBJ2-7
CASTLGQATYEQYF
TGTGCCAGCACTCTAGGACAGGCGACCTACGAGCAGTACTTC
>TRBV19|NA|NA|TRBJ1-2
CASSIVEGWNYGYTF
TGTGCCAGTAGTATAGTTGAAGGGTGGAACTATGGCTACACCTTC
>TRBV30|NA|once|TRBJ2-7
CAWTRRGGDEQYF
TGTGCCTGGACCCGTCGGGGCGGGGACGAGCAGTACTTC
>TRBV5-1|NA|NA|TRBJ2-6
CASSSSLGANVLTF
TGCGCCAGCAGCTCTTCTCTCGGGGCCAACGTCCTGACTTTC
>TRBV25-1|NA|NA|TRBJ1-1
CASSPRTGRWTEAFF
TGTGCCAGCAGTCCGCGGACGGGGCGGTGGACTGAAGCTTTCTTT
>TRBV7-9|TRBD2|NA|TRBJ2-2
CASSNPAGGGNTGELFF
TGTGCCAGCAGCAACCCGGCGGGGGGAGGGAACACCGGGGAGCTGTTTTTT
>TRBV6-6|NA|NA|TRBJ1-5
CASSKDREDQPQHF
TGTGCCAGCAGTAAAGACAGAGAGGATCAGCCCCAGCATTTT
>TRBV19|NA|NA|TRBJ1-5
CASSIPQGDRPQHF
TGTGCCAGTAGTATTCCCCAGGGAGATCGGCCCCAGCATTTT
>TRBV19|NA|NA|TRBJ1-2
CASSIGEYGYGYTF
TGTGCCAGTAGTATAGGGGAATACGGCTATGGCTACACCTTC
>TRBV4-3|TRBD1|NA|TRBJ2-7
CASSQLGDRDEPRYYYEQYF
TGCGCCAGCAGCCAGCTCGGGGACAGGGACGAGCCACGTTACTACTACGAGCAGTACTTC
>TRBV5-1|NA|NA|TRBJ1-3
CASSFRVGNTIYF
TGCGCCAGCAGCTTCCGAGTTGGAAACACCATATATTTT
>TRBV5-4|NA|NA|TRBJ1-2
CATSLEGYYGYTF
TGTGCCACCAGCCTAGAGGGGTACTATGGCTACACCTTC
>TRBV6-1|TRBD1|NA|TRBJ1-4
CASSGQGGEKLFF
TGTGCCAGCAGTGGGCAGGGGGGTGAAAAACTGTTTTTT
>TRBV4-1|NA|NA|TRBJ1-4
CASSQEGLDGEKLFF
TGCGCCAGCAGCCAAGAGGGGTTGGATGGTGAAAAACTGTTTTTT
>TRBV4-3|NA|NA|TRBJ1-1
CASSPGRLIPEAFF
TGCGCCAGCAGCCCCGGACGGCTGATACCTGAAGCTTTCTTT
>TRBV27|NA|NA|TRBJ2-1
CASSWGQGLAYNEQFF
TGTGCCAGCAGTTGGGGCCAGGGGTTGGCCTACAATGAGCAGTTCTTC
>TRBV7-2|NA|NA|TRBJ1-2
CASSPDIEDGYTF
TGTGCCAGCAGCCCGGACATAGAGGATGGCTACACCTTC
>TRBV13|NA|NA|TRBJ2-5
CASSLWGDRQETQYF
TGTGCCAGCAGCCTATGGGGTGACCGTCAAGAGACCCAGTACTTC
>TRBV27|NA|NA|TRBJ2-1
CASSLSSLANEQFF
TGTGCCAGCAGTTTATCGAGCCTAGCCAATGAGCAGTTCTTC
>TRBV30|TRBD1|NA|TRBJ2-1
CAWVISRGSALYNEQFF
TGTGCCTGGGTAATTTCCAGGGGGTCCGCACTCTACAATGAGCAGTTCTTC
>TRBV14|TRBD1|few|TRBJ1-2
CASSQWAGGSQVGGYTF
TGTGCCAGCAGCCAATGGGCAGGGGGTTCACAGGTCGGTGGCTACACCTTC
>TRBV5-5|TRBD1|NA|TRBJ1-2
CASSRTSGQQSYTF
TGTGCCAGCAGTCGTACATCGGGACAGCAGTCCTACACCTTC
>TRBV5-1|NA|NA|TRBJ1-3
CASSLDIISGNTIYF
TGCGCCAGCAGCCTGGACATTATCTCTGGAAACACCATATATTTT
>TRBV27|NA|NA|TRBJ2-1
CASRGHSSYNEQFF
TGTGCCAGCAGGGGACACAGCTCCTACAATGAGCAGTTCTTC
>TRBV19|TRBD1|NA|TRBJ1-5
CASSSRDRVDQPQHF
TGTGCCAGTAGTTCCCGGGACAGGGTTGATCAGCCCCAGCATTTT
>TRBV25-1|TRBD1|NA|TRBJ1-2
CASSDMTLQGAYGYTF
TGTGCCAGCAGTGACATGACCCTTCAGGGGGCCTATGGCTACACCTTC
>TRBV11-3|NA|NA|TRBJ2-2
CASSLGGGTGELFF
TGTGCCAGCAGCCTAGGGGGAGGGACCGGGGAGCTGTTTTTT
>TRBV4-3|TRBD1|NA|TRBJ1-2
CASSQEPRQGSYGYTF
TGCGCCAGCAGCCAAGAGCCGCGACAGGGCTCATATGGCTACACCTTC
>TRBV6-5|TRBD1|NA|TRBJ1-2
CASSYRQGVGGYTF
TGTGCCAGCAGTTACCGACAGGGGGTCGGGGGCTACACCTTC
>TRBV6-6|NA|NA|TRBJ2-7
CASTELGVEQYF
TGTGCCAGCACCGAGCTGGGGGTAGAGCAGTACTTC
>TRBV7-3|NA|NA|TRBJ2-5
CASSPSPGETQYF
TGTGCCAGCAGCCCCTCCCCCGGGGAGACCCAGTACTTC
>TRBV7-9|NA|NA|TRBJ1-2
CASSLGPGYGYTF
TGTGCCAGCAGCTTAGGACCTGGTTATGGCTACACCTTC
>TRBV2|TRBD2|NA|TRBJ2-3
CATYIAGYSDTQYF
TGTGCCACTTATATAGCGGGGTACTCAGATACGCAGTATTTT